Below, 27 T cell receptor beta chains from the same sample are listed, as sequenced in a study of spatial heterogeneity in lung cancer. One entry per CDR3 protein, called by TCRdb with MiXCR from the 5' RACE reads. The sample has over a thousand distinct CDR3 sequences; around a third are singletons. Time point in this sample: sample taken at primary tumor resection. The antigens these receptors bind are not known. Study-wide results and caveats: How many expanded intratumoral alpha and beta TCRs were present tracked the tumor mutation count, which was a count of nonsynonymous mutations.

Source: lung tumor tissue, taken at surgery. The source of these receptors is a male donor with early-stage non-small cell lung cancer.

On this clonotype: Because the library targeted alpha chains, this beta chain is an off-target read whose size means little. CDR3 sequence reads: CASSPAGGGKNIQYF. The CDR3, as DNA: TGTGCCAGCAGCCCAGCGGGGGGGGGAAAAAACATTCAGTACTTC. This chain joins TRBV6-5 and TRBJ2-4; 10 bases fit TRBD2. The CDR3 consists of 15 residues. J was trimmed by 4 bases and V by 6 bases; bases with no gene match: 6. The germline gives CDR1 MNHEY, CDR2 SVGAGI.

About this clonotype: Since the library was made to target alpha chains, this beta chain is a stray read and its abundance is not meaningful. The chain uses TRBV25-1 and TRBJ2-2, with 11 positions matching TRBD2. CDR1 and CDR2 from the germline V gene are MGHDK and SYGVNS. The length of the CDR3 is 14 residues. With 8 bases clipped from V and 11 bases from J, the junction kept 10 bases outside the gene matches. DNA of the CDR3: TGTGCCAGCCGACGACTAGCGGGGCCGAACGAGCTGTTTTTT. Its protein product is CASRRLAGPNELFF.

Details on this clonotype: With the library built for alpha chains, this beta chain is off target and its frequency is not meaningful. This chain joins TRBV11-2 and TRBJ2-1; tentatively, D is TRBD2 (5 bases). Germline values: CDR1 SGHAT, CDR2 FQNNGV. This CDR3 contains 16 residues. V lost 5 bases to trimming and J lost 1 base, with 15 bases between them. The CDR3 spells CASSPREGLSYNEQFF. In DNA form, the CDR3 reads TGTGCCAGCAGCCCCCGCGAGGGTTTATCCTACAATGAGCAGTTCTTC.

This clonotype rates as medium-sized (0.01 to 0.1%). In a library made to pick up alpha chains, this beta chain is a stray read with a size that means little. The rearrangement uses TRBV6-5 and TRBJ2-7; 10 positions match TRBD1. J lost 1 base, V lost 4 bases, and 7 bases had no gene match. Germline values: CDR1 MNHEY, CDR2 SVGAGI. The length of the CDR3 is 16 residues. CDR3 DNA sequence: TGTGCCAGCAGTTTGGGGGGACAGGGGAGATCCTACGAGCAGTACTTC. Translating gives CASSLGGQGRSYEQYF.

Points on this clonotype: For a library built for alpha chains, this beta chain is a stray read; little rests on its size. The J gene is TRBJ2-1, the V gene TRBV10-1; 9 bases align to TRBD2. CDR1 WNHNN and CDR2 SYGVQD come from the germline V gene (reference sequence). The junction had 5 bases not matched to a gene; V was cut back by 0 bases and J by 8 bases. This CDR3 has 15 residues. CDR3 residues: CASSESLAGRHEQFF. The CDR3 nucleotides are TGCGCCAGCAGTGAGTCCCTAGCGGGGAGGCATGAGCAGTTCTTC.

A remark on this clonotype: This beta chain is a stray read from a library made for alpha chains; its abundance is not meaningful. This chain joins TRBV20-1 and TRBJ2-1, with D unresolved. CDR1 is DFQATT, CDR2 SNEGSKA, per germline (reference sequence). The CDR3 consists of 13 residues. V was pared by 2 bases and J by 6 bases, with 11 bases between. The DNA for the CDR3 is TGCAGTGCTAGAATCAGTGGGTTCAATGAGCAGTTCTTC. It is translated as CSARISGFNEQFF.

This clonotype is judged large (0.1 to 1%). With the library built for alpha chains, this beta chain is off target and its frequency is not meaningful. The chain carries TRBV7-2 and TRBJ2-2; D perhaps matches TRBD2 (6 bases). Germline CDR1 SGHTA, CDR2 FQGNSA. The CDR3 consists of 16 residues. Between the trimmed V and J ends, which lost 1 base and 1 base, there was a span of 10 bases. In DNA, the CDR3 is TGTGCCAGCAGCTTAGTTCCAGCGGGGAACACCGGGGAGCTGTTTTTT. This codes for CASSLVPAGNTGELFF.

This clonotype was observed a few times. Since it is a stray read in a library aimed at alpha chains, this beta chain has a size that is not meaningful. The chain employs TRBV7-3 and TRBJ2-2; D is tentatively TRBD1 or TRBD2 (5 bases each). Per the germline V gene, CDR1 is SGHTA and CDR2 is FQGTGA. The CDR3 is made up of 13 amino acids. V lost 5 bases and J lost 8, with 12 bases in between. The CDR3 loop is CASSPGTRGELFF. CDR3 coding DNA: TGTGCCAGCAGCCCTGGGACCCGTGGGGAGCTGTTTTTT.

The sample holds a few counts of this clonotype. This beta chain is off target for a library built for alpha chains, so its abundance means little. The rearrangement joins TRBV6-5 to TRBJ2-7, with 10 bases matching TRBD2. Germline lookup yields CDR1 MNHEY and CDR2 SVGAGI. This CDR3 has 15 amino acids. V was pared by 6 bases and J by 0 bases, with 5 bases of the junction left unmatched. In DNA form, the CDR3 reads TGTGCCAGCAGGCATAGCGGGGGGAGCTCCTACGAGCAGTACTTC. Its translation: CASRHSGGSSYEQYF.

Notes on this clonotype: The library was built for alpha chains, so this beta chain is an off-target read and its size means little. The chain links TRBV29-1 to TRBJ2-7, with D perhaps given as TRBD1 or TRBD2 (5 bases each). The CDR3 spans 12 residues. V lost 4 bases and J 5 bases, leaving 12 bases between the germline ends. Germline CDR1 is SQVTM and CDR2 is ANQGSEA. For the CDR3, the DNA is TGCAGCGTTGGGGGCCAGGGAGACGAGCAGTACTTC. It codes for CSVGGQGDEQYF.

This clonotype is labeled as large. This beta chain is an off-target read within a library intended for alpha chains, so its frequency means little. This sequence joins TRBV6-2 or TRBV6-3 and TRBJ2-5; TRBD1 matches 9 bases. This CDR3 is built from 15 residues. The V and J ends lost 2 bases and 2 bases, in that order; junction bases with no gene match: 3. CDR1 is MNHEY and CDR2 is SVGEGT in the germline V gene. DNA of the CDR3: TGTGCCAGCAGTTACCGGACAGGGGATCAAGAGACCCAGTACTTC. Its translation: CASSYRTGDQETQYF.

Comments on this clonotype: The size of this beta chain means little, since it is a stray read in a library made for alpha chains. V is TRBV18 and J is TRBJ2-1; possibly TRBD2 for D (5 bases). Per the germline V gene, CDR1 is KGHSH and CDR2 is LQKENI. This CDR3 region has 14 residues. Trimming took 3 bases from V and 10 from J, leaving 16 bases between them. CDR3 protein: CASSPSSGGSEQFF. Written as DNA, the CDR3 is TGTGCCAGCTCACCCAGTTCTGGCGGGTCCGAGCAGTTCTTC. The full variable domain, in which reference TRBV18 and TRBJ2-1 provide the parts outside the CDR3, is NAGVMQNPRHLVRRRGQEARLRCSPMKGHSHVYWYRQLPEEGLKFMVYLQKENIIDESGMPKERFSAEFPKEGPSILRIQQVVRGDSAAYFCASSPSSGGSEQFFGPGTRLTVL.

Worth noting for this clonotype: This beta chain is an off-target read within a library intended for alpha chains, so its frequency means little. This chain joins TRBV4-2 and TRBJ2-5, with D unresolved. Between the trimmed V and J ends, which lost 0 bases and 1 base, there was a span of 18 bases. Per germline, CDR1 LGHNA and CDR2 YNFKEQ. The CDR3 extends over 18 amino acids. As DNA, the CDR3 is TGTGCCAGCAGCCAAGATGTAGATGCCGCAAGGGTCCAAGAGACCCAGTACTTC. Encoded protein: CASSQDVDAARVQETQYF.

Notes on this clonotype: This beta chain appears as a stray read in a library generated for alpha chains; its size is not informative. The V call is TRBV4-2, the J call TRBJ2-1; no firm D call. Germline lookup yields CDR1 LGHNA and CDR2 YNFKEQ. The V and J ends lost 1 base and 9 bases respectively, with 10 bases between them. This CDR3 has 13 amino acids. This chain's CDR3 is CASSQGLVGEQFF. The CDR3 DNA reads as TGTGCCAGCAGCCAAGGGCTAGTCGGTGAGCAGTTCTTC.

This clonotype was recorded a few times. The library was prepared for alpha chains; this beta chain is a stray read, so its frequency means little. The CDR3 protein is CASSYGTGGYNEQFF. CDR3 nucleotides: TGTGCCAGCAGTTACGGGACAGGGGGCTACAATGAGCAGTTCTTC. The chain combines TRBV6-5 with TRBJ2-1, with 11 nucleotides matching TRBD1. This CDR3 has 15 residues. Germline loops: CDR1 MNHEY, CDR2 SVGAGI. The V gene end was trimmed by 2 bases and the J gene end by 3 bases; junction bases not matched to a gene: 0.

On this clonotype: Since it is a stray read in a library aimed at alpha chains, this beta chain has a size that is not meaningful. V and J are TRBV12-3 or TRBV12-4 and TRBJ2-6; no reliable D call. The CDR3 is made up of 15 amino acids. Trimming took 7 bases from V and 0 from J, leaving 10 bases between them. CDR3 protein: CASNDGSSGANVLTF. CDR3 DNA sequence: TGTGCCAGCAACGACGGTAGCTCTGGGGCCAACGTCCTGACTTTC.

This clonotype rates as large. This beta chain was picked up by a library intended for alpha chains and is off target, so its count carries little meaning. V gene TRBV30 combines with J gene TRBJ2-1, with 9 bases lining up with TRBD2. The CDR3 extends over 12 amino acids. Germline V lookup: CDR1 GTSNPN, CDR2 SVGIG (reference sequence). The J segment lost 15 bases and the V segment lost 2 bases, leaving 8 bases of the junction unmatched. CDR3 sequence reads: CAWSLGAGGPFF. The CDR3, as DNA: TGTGCCTGGAGTTTGGGAGCGGGAGGTCCGTTCTTC.

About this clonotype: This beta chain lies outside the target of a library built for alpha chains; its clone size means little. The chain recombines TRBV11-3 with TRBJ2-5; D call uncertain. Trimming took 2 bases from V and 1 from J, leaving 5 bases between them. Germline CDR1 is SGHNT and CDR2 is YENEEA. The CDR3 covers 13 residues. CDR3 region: CASSLQVQETQYF. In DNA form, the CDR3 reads TGTGCCAGCAGCTTACAGGTCCAAGAGACCCAGTACTTC. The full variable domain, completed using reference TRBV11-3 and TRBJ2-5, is EAGVVQSPRYKIIEKKQPVAFWCNPISGHNTLYWYLQNLGQGPELLIRYENEEAVDDSQLPKDRFSAERLKGVDSTLKIQPAELGDSAVYLCASSLQVQETQYFGPGTRLLVL.

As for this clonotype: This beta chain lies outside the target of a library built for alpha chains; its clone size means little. The DNA for the CDR3 is TGTGCCAGCATCATGGAGGGGGAGGTCTACAATGAGCAGTTCTTC. Translated: CASIMEGEVYNEQFF. The chain is built from TRBV12-3 or TRBV12-4 and TRBJ2-1; D might be TRBD1 or TRBD2, each matching 6 bases. Trimming cost V 7 bases and J 3 bases, with 16 bases left between them. CDR3 length equals 15 residues.

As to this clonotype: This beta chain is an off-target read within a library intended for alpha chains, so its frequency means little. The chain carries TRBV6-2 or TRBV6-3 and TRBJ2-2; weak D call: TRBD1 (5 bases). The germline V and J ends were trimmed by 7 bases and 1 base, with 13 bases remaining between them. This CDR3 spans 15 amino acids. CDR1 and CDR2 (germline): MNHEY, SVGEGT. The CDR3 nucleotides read TGTGCCAGCAAGGGTTTTCAGGGGAACACCGGGGAGCTGTTTTTT. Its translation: CASKGFQGNTGELFF.

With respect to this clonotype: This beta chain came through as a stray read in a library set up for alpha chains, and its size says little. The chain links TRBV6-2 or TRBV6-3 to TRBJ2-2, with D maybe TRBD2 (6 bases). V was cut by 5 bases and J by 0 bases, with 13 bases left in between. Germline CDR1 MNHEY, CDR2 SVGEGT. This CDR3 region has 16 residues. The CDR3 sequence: CASSTLAETNTGELFF. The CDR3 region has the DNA TGTGCCAGCAGTACATTAGCGGAGACGAACACCGGGGAGCTGTTTTTT.

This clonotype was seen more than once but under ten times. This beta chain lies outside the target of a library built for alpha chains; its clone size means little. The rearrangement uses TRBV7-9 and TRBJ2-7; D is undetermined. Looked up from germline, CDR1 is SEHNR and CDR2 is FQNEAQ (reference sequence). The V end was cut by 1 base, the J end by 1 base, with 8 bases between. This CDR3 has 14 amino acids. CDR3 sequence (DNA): TGTGCCAGCAGCTTAGTGGCCGCATCCTACGAGCAGTACTTC. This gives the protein CASSLVAASYEQYF.

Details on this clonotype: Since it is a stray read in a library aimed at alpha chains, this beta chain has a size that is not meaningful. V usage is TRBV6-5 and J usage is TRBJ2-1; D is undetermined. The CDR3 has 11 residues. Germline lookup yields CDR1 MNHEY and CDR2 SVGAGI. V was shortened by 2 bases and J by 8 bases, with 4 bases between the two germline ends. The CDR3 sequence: CASSYLDEQFF. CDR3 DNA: TGTGCCAGCAGTTACCTGGATGAGCAGTTCTTC.

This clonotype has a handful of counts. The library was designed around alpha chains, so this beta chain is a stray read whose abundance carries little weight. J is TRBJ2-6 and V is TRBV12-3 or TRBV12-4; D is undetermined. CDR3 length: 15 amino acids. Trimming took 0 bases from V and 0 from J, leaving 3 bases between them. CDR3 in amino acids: CASSLAGSGANVLTF. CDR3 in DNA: TGTGCCAGCAGTTTAGCTGGCTCTGGGGCCAACGTCCTGACTTTC.

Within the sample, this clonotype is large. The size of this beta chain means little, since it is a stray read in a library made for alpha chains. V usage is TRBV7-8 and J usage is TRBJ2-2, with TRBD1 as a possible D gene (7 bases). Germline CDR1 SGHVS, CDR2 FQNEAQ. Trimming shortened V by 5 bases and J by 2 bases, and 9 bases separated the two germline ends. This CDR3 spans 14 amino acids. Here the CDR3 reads CASSQGGNTGELFF. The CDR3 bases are TGTGCCAGCAGCCAGGGGGGTAACACCGGGGAGCTGTTTTTT.

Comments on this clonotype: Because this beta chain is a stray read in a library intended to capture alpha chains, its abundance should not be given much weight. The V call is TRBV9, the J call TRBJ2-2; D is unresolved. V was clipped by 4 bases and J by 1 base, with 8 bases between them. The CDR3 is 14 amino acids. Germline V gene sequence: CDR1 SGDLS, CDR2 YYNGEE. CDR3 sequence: CASSRDLNTGELFF. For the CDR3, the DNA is TGTGCCAGCAGCAGAGACCTGAACACCGGGGAGCTGTTTTTT.

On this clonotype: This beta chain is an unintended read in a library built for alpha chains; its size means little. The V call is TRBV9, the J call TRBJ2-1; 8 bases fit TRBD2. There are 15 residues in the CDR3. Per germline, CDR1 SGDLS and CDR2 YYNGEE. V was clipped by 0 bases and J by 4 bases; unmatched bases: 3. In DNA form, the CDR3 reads TGTGCCAGCAGCGTAGGATCGGGAGGGTACAATGAGCAGTTCTTC. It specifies CASSVGSGGYNEQFF.